This T cell receptor (beta chain) stems from a study of blood T cell repertoires in COVID-19 (dated by TCRdb to the early 2020s). Study-level background: Samples from collaborators originated in the United States, Italy and Spain and spanned both the acute and convalescent phases of COVID-19. A freely available public database, intended as a resource for researchers studying the immune response to SARS-CoV-2, is where the repertoires were released. Samples came from the ongoing ImmuneRACE study (first 160 participants) plus 1,254 subjects from 6 global collaborators. Where HLA class I and class II types were available, the types were taken from metadata supplied by the sample provider, not from assay-based typing. The prospective study material was composed of cDNA or gDNA derived from T cells, B-cell-depleted T cells, or PBMCs. A de-identified subject ID, COVID-19 status, age in years and sex were almost always included in the sample metadata. The dataset comprised deeply sampled blood TCRbeta repertoires from subjects exposed to, actively infected with, or recovered from COVID-19. Study-wide findings and limitations: The amount of clinical and demographic metadata varied by source and participant and was provided uncurated.

The collaborating institutions used their own protocols to collect whole blood in K2EDTA tubes. For TCRbeta analysis, collaborator samples were shipped as frozen whole blood, as isolated PBMCs, or as DNA extracted from either sample type. Comments on this clone: The antigen it binds to is not known. Qualities for individual bases were not recorded, and no much larger clone is one base off.

The immunoSEQ Assay, a bias-controlled multiplex PCR, was used to amplify TCRbeta CDR3 regions from genomic DNA. On the study's bioinformatics: Nucleated cell counts per sample were estimated from amplification of reference gene primers within the assay. To quantify the absolute abundance of each unique TCRbeta CDR3 rearrangement, sequence reads were collapsed and filtered. Productive Simpson clonality was computed per sample as the square root of Simpson's diversity index over productive rearrangements. This is the immuneACCESS table as TCRdb keeps it, with only in-frame sequences that have V and J called. A part of the clones is gone; compared with another copy, unresolved V genes explain less than half, and the rest is unexplained. V, J and clone size derive from that table, while D and trimming were established from the DNA sequence. This sample is represented by 200,000 to 300,000 clones; about 73% of them were singletons. Around 3.4% of the sample goes to the ten largest clones.

Sequences MNHNS (CDR1) and SASEGT (CDR2) are obtained from the germline V gene. At the junction V is shortened by 3 bases and J by 12 bases, with 15 bases in between. The CDR3, cysteine through phenylalanine, is 13 amino acids long. Only the CDR3 DNA stays, 39 bases, in frame from base 1. The receptor was isolated from a woman older than 75 with acute or convalescent COVID-19. This chain joins TRBV6-1 to TRBJ2-1; TRBD2 could be the D gene, as 5 bases match. Material for sequencing was peripheral blood. The nucleotide sequence reads as follows: TGTGCCAGCAGTGAGACGCGGGCCGTCGGGCAGTTCTTC. Its protein product is CASSETRAVGQFF.